The sequence of this T cell receptor beta chain was determined in a study of blood T cell repertoires in COVID-19 (TCRdb year 2020). General notes on the study: The collaborator samples originated in the United States, Italy and Spain and spanned the acute and convalescent phases of COVID-19. The material from the prospective study consisted of cDNA or gDNA derived from T cells, B-cell-depleted T cells, or PBMCs. Deeply sampled blood TCRbeta repertoires from subjects exposed to, actively infected with, or recovered from COVID-19 were included in the dataset. The repertoires were made available in a free public database intended to serve as a resource for research on the immune response to SARS-CoV-2. The samples were drawn from two sources: the first 160 participants of the ongoing ImmuneRACE study, and fewer than 1,500 subjects contributed by 6 global collaborators. A de-identified subject ID, COVID-19 status, age in years and sex were almost always included in the sample metadata. HLA class I and class II types, where available, came from metadata supplied by the sample provider rather than from assay-based typing. The research as a whole found: The quantity of clinical and demographic metadata differed by source and by participant and was supplied without curation.

In the prospective study, participants were about 18 to 89 years old, resided in about two dozen geographic areas of the United States, and were enrolled through a virtual design. Cohort assignment in the prospective study relied on participant-reported clinical history from a screening survey and a study questionnaire. Recovered participants in ImmuneRACE Cohort 3 were defined by two consecutive negative NP/OP PCR tests, clearance by a healthcare professional, or resolution of symptoms. Each participant in the prospective study had whole blood, serum and a nasopharyngeal or oropharyngeal swab collected by mobile phlebotomists. Over a roughly 2-month period, participants in the prospective study had the option of providing additional blood draws and questionnaires. Prospective study blood samples were shipped either frozen or at room temperature before DNA extraction. On this clone itself: The antigen it recognizes is unknown. No clone much larger than this one lies a single base away; base qualities are absent.

The immunoSEQ Assay, a bias-controlled multiplex PCR, was used to amplify TCRbeta CDR3 regions from genomic DNA. The authors' pipeline ran thus. Within the assay, amplification of reference gene primers was used to estimate how many nucleated cells each sample contained. To quantify the absolute abundance of each unique TCRbeta CDR3 rearrangement, sequence reads were collapsed and filtered. For each sample, productive Simpson clonality was calculated as the square root of Simpson's diversity index over productive rearrangements. TCRdb re-hosts the immuneACCESS table, in-frame sequences only. Its copies lack some clones; in the studies checked, an unresolved V gene accounts for under half of them, and the cause for the rest is not known. That table supplies the V and J calls and clone size; D and trimming were determined from the DNA. The sample includes more than 150,000 clones, with 80% to 85% observed a single time. The ten most abundant clones make up roughly 8.6% of the sample.

The receptor's source is a woman between 45 and 60 years old who had recovered from COVID-19. The sequenced material came from PBMCs or T cells enriched from blood (not recorded which).

The encoded CDR3 is CATGRVELNTGELFF. The DNA sequence is as follows: TGTGCCACAGGGAGGGTCGAGTTGAACACCGGGGAGCTGTTTTTT. The rearrangement joined TRBV15 to TRBJ2-2; TRBD2 agrees with 7 junctional bases. V is cut back by 9 bases and J by 1 base, with 8 bases in the junction unmatched. The CDR3 numbers 15 residues from cysteine through phenylalanine. The entry retains the CDR3 DNA only, 45 bases that are in frame from base 1. Based on the germline V gene (reference sequence), the CDR1 and CDR2 sequences are LNHNV and YYDKDF. Where the CDR3 stops, the reference TRBV15 and TRBJ2-2 genes take over; the full variable domain is DAMVIQNPRYQVTQFGKPVTLSCSQTLNHNVMYWYQQKSSQAPKLLFHYYDKDFNNEADTPDNFQSRRPNTSFCFLDIRSPGLGDTAMYLCATGRVELNTGELFFGEGSRLTVL.